This is a list of T cell receptor beta chains from one sample in a study of synovial regulatory T cells in juvenile arthritis. Profiling relied on immunoSEQ multiplex PCR, and the TCRdb table lists in-frame clones only, not all of them. Its clone listing holds more than 8,000 clones. Sequenced material: Treg cells from blood. The receptors originated from a donor aged 2-30 years with juvenile idiopathic arthritis. The CDR3 runs from the conserved cysteine through the conserved F or W. Size is omitted from some rows. Given values are once, few, many or a class for expanded clones.

abundance: -; v_gene: TRBV10-3; j_gene: TRBJ1-6; len: 13; CDR3aa: CAISEPGHSPLHF
abundance: -; v_gene: TRBV19; j_gene: TRBJ2-5; len: 15; CDR3aa: CASSHLRLGGETQYF
abundance: -; v_gene: TRBV5-5; j_gene: TRBJ2-7; len: 15; CDR3aa: CASSSRVGLTYEQYF
abundance: -; v_gene: TRBV4-1; j_gene: TRBJ2-3; len: 20; CDR3aa: CASSQDIGLAGGPSTDTQYF
abundance: medium-sized; v_gene: TRBV19; j_gene: TRBJ2-7; len: 16; CDR3aa: CASSIRQGPPLYEQYF
abundance: -; v_gene: TRBV10-3; j_gene: TRBJ2-7; len: 17; CDR3aa: CAIRAVGGGETPYEQYF
abundance: -; v_gene: TRBV19; j_gene: TRBJ2-2; len: 15; CDR3aa: CASSIDALGTGELFF
abundance: -; v_gene: TRBV18; j_gene: TRBJ1-5; len: 14; CDR3aa: CASSPLRGNQPQHF
abundance: -; v_gene: TRBV7-2; j_gene: TRBJ2-7; len: 13; CDR3aa: CASKGRNTYEQYF
abundance: -; v_gene: TRBV5-5; j_gene: TRBJ2-6; len: 16; CDR3aa: CARQGRGGTGANVLTF
abundance: -; v_gene: TRBV4-2; j_gene: TRBJ1-1; len: 15; CDR3aa: CASSQDSAGTFEAFF
abundance: -; v_gene: TRBV5-1; j_gene: TRBJ2-7; len: 16; CDR3aa: CASSFVFRGAPYEQYF
abundance: -; v_gene: TRBV4-3; j_gene: TRBJ1-3; len: 16; CDR3aa: CASSQAPPGSGNTIYF
abundance: -; v_gene: TRBV18; j_gene: TRBJ2-5; len: 14; CDR3aa: CASSPPSGLETQYF
abundance: -; v_gene: TRBV18; j_gene: TRBJ2-2; len: 11; CDR3aa: CASSDTGELFF
abundance: -; v_gene: TRBV6-6; j_gene: TRBJ1-4; len: 15; CDR3aa: CASRPGDRGGIKLFF
abundance: -; v_gene: TRBV5-1; j_gene: TRBJ2-7; len: 16; CDR3aa: CASSLEPTGLRYEQYF
abundance: -; v_gene: TRBV6-6; j_gene: TRBJ1-3; len: 13; CDR3aa: CASREGAGNTIYF
abundance: -; v_gene: TRBV4-1; j_gene: TRBJ1-6; len: 15; CDR3aa: CASRQDVEYNSPLHF
abundance: -; v_gene: TRBV6-1; j_gene: TRBJ1-6; len: 14; CDR3aa: CASRRDRQFSPLHF
abundance: -; v_gene: TRBV5-6; j_gene: TRBJ1-5; len: 16; CDR3aa: CASSLRGWESNQPQHF